These 19 T cell receptor beta chains were all obtained from the same sample, sequenced in a study of cytomegalovirus exposure and HLA in healthy donors. With 60 Vbeta and 13 Jbeta primers, the PCR was carried out. The repertoire was sequenced with immunoSEQ multiplex PCR; TCRdb's copy has only in-frame clones and lacks some. The sample includes about 210,000 clones, around 90% of them seen just once. Sequenced input: PBMCs. The receptors come from a boy aged 2-9 years in good health and CMV-seronegative.

CDR3 in amino acids: CASSLTTGFGNTIYF. The CDR3 nucleotides read TGTGCCAGCAGTCTAACCACAGGGTTTGGAAACACCATATATTTT. The rearrangement joins TRBV6-5 to TRBJ1-3, with a tentative D call TRBD1 (6 bases). V lost 5 bases, J lost 3 bases, and 14 bases lay in between. The germline V gene has CDR1 MNHEY and CDR2 SVGAGI. There are 15 residues in the CDR3.

The table lists this clone with a count of one. This chain joins TRBV6-4 and TRBJ2-2, with D maybe TRBD1 (5 bases). Germline V gene sequence: CDR1 MRHNA, CDR2 SNTAGT. There are 14 residues in the CDR3. The V end was cut by 2 bases, the J end by 5 bases, with 9 bases between. CDR3 residues: CASSDVAGTGELFF. In DNA, the CDR3 is TGTGCCAGCAGTGACGTAGCAGGGACCGGGGAGCTGTTTTTT.

The V call is TRBV5-8, the J call TRBJ1-1; D remains unclear. V lost 0 bases, J lost 0 bases, and 9 bases lay in between. This CDR3 comprises 15 residues. Germline V CDR1 and CDR2: SGHTS, YDEGEE. The DNA for the CDR3 is TGTGCCAGCAGCTTGGCCGGAGGAGTGAACACTGAAGCTTTCTTT. Residues: CASSLAGGVNTEAFF.

The table lists this clone with a count of one. The J gene is TRBJ1-2, the V gene TRBV6-6, with D possibly being TRBD1 (5 bases). Trimming pared 5 bases from V and 2 bases from J, leaving 15 bases between. CDR3 length: 15 residues. Per the germline V gene, CDR1 is MNHNY and CDR2 is SVGAGI (reference sequence). The DNA for the CDR3 is TGTGCCAGCAGTCTCGACAGATACACAAACTATGGCTACACCTTC. Its protein is CASSLDRYTNYGYTF.

The chain recombines TRBV14 with TRBJ2-3; TRBD2 is a possible D gene (6 bases). The CDR3 extends over 16 amino acids. V was pared by 0 bases and J by 5 bases, with 15 bases between. Germline assignment: CDR1 SGHDN and CDR2 FVKESK. The CDR3 DNA is TGTGCCAGCAGCCAAGAGCGTGGACTACCCAAAGATACGCAGTATTTT. It translates to CASSQERGLPKDTQYF.

The chain combines TRBV25-1 with TRBJ1-1, with D tentatively TRBD1 (5 bases). The ends were cut back, 8 bases at V and 3 bases at J, with 10 bases in the middle. The CDR3 is made up of 12 amino acids. Germline CDR1 is MGHDK and CDR2 is SYGVNS. CDR3: CASGGKDTEAFF. In DNA form, the CDR3 reads TGTGCCAGCGGGGGGAAGGACACTGAAGCTTTCTTT.

The J gene is TRBJ1-4, the V gene TRBV6-5, with D possibly TRBD1 on 5 matching bases. The CDR3 is 14 amino acids. Germline CDR1 and CDR2: MNHEY and SVGAGI. V dropped 5 bases and J dropped 1 base, with 8 bases sitting between them. The CDR3, as DNA: TGTGCCAGCAGTGGACACGTAACTAATGAAAAACTGTTTTTT. This encodes CASSGHVTNEKLFF.

This clone was observed a single time. The V and J genes are TRBV19 and TRBJ1-5, with TRBD1 identical over 7 bases. Trimming took 4 bases from V and 6 from J; bases not matched to a gene: 9. Germline V gene data show CDR1 as LNHDA and CDR2 as SQIVND (reference sequence). The CDR3 covers 15 residues. The DNA of the CDR3 is TGTGCCAGTAGTAGCCCCGGACAGGTCGGTCAGCCCCAGCATTTT. Its protein product is CASSSPGQVGQPQHF.

The genes are TRBV2 and TRBJ1-5; D is undetermined. The CDR3 spans 14 residues. The germline V gene encodes CDR1 SNHLY and CDR2 FYNNEI. The V gene lost 7 bases and the J gene lost 2 bases, with 12 bases spanning the gap. The CDR3 DNA follows: TGTGCCAGCAAGGGAGAGTTGGGCAATCAGCCCCAGCATTTT. It yields the protein CASKGELGNQPQHF.

The table lists this clone with a few counts. CDR3 protein: CASSQDFPLAGYSGANVLTF. The DNA for the CDR3 is TGCGCCAGCAGCCAAGATTTCCCACTAGCGGGATATTCTGGGGCCAACGTCCTGACTTTC. The chain has TRBV4-1 and TRBJ2-6, with 10 bases lining up with TRBD2. Germline assignment: CDR1 MGHRA and CDR2 YSYEKL. This CDR3 region has 20 residues. V was clipped by 0 bases and J by 1 base; unmatched bases: 9.

The chain uses TRBV6-5 and TRBJ2-7; 8 bases are a match to TRBD1. V was clipped by 5 bases and J by 3 bases; unmatched bases: 3. The germline V gene encodes CDR1 MNHEY and CDR2 SVGAGI. This CDR3 comprises 13 residues. CDR3 sequence (DNA): TGTGCCAGCAGTCTCGACAGGGGCTACGAGCAGTACTTC. Translated, it gives CASSLDRGYEQYF.

The rearrangement joins TRBV6-5 to TRBJ2-5; tentatively, D is TRBD1 (5 bases). The J call could be wrong; TRBJ2-7 is a better fit for the DNA end. From germline, CDR1 is MNHEY and CDR2 SVGAGI. CDR3 length: 15 residues. The CDR3 reads CASSYSTGRAYEQYF. CDR3 nucleotides: TGTGCCAGCAGTTACTCCACAGGCCGAGCCTACGAGCAGTACTTC.

J is TRBJ2-6 and V is TRBV5-1, with TRBD2 as a possible D gene (6 bases). Germline CDR1 and CDR2: SGHRS and YFSETQ. This CDR3 comprises 15 residues. The V and J ends lost 0 bases and 3 bases respectively, with 7 bases between them. The DNA for the CDR3 is TGCGCCAGCAGCTTGGGGGACTTTGGGGCCAACGTCCTGACTTTC. Residues: CASSLGDFGANVLTF.

The V and J genes are TRBV28 and TRBJ2-4; D unclear. The V end lost 5 bases, the J end lost 5 bases, and 13 bases lay between the germline ends. This CDR3 has 14 amino acids. Looked up from germline, CDR1 is MDHEN and CDR2 is SYDVKM. In DNA form, the CDR3 reads TGTGCCAGCAGTCCCGGGTTTACCCAAAACATTCAGTACTTC. It codes for CASSPGFTQNIQYF.

The V call is TRBV29-1, the J call TRBJ1-2; 8 nucleotides agree with TRBD1. The CDR3 consists of 16 residues. The V segment lost 3 bases and the J segment 6 bases; nucleotides outside the gene matches: 15. Germline loops: CDR1 SQVTM, CDR2 ANQGSEA. The CDR3 DNA reads TGCAGCGTTGAGTTTTGGCAGGGGGCCGCGGGTGATGGCTACACCTTC. Protein product: CSVEFWQGAAGDGYTF.

The chain uses TRBV27 and TRBJ2-3; 8 bases are a match to TRBD1. CDR3 length: 14 residues. Germline assignment: CDR1 MNHEY and CDR2 SMNVEV (reference sequence). V dropped 5 bases and J dropped 0; count of bases not matched to a gene: 1. CDR3 sequence: CASSDRGSTDTQYF. CDR3 coding DNA: TGTGCCAGCAGTGACAGGGGCAGCACAGATACGCAGTATTTT.

This clone was counted a few times. This chain joins TRBV5-1 and TRBJ2-7, with 7 bases aligning to TRBD1. V shed 5 bases and J 4 bases; nucleotides not matched to a gene: 6. Germline V gives CDR1 SGHRS, CDR2 YFSETQ. This CDR3 spans 13 amino acids. This chain's CDR3 is CASSEGQQYEQYF. The CDR3 DNA reads TGCGCCAGCAGTGAGGGACAGCAGTACGAGCAGTACTTC.

This clone occurred once. The rearrangement links TRBV30 to TRBJ1-2, with D possibly being TRBD1 (5 bases). This CDR3 has 13 residues. V was pared by 0 bases and J by 4 bases, with 9 bases between. Per the germline V gene, CDR1 is GTSNPN and CDR2 is SVGIG (reference sequence). The CDR3 DNA follows: TGTGCCTGGAGTGTGGGGGGTTTCTATGGCTACACCTTC. This codes for CAWSVGGFYGYTF.

The rearrangement uses TRBV6-1 and TRBJ2-7, with TRBD1 identical over 8 bases. This CDR3 comprises 13 residues. Germline V lookup: CDR1 MNHNS, CDR2 SASEGT. Trimming took 7 bases from V and 12 from J; bases not matched to a gene: 14. CDR3 DNA sequence: TGTGCCAGCACCCCATCGGGGCAGGGGGCGTTGTACTTC. Protein: CASTPSGQGALYF.